The rows below give T cell receptor beta chains drawn from one sample of a study of monozygotic twins with inflammatory bowel disease. Using the 5' RACE reads, TCRdb records one entry per CDR3 protein without DNA. This sample's clone table lists fewer than 200,000 distinct CDR3 sequences. The sequencing sample was made of blood. The receptors here all came from a human donor with ulcerative colitis or Crohn's disease, or a healthy co-twin of an affected twin (not recorded which). The CDR3 runs from the conserved cysteine through the conserved F or W.

v_gene	j_gene	CDR3aa
TRBV12-3/TRBV12-4	TRBJ1-1	CASSSFGTSFF
TRBV11-3	TRBJ2-3	CASSLAPPQGDTQYF
TRBV6-1	TRBJ1-2	CASSEVLQGGYTF
TRBV7-2	TRBJ1-4	CASSGRGTARNEKLFF
TRBV21-1	TRBJ1-5	CASSKGEAGRISQSNQPQHF
TRBV6-5	TRBJ2-1	CASSSGLAGYNEQFF
TRBV7-3	TRBJ2-2	CASSLNPRTTLGDTGELFF
TRBV5-1	TRBJ2-1	CASSLALGEDEQFF
TRBV11-2	TRBJ2-7	CASSSPFPPEQYF
TRBV24-1	TRBJ2-1	CATGSGGQTYNEQFF
TRBV5-1	TRBJ2-1	CASSRDIHEQFF
TRBV29-1	TRBJ2-1	CSAVTRSHNEQFF
TRBV5-1	TRBJ2-2	CASIRDRDSGELFF
TRBV20-1	TRBJ1-6	CSVGRVSSPLHF
TRBV5-1	TRBJ1-1	CASSLLRQGAVEAFF
TRBV20-1	TRBJ1-5	CSARRGLRNQPQHF
TRBV5-1	TRBJ2-1	CASSPGTSGSSYNEQFF
TRBV11-2	TRBJ2-7	CASSFGQHYEQYF
TRBV19	TRBJ2-3	CASSIGLAGVADTQYF
TRBV25-1	TRBJ2-1	CASSEYSLRKTGQVDNEQFF
TRBV29-1	TRBJ2-5	CSVPPWGPQETQYF
TRBV10-3	TRBJ2-1	CAISDSAGPSYNEQFF
TRBV5-8	TRBJ2-1	CASSFRLVNNEQFF
TRBV18	TRBJ2-5	CASSWSTGTGGQETQYF
TRBV28	TRBJ2-3	CATRLAPTDTQYF
TRBV7-2	TRBJ2-1	CASSLGASWSSYNEQFF
TRBV24-1	TRBJ2-6	CATSGTAGANVLTF
TRBV5-5	TRBJ2-7	CASSPAGHPYEQYF
TRBV11-2	TRBJ2-5	CASSWQGESETQYF
TRBV5-6	TRBJ2-7	CASSSELAGYHEQYF
TRBV20-1	TRBJ2-1	CSALAGGPYNEQFF
TRBV20-1	TRBJ1-5	CSARLWTGTLYSNQPQHF
TRBV5-1	TRBJ2-1	CASSWEPSRDNEQFF
TRBV28	TRBJ1-2	CASGGGANYGYTF
TRBV19	TRBJ1-5	CASSEGGVQPQHF
TRBV27	TRBJ2-7	CASSFGTGPTEQYF
TRBV19	TRBJ2-1	CASSIRRRDNEQIF
TRBV7-9	TRBJ2-7	CASSRDGLSYEQYF
TRBV28	TRBJ2-5	CASSLPRLAELPSLGTQYF
TRBV7-9	TRBJ2-3	CASSLAGRDTQYF
TRBV5-4	TRBJ2-3	CASSGGQGRRQTDTQYF
TRBV4-3	TRBJ2-2	CASSYYVIQGTNTGELFF
TRBV6-1	TRBJ2-1	CASSDDRTTVYNEQFF
TRBV20-1	TRBJ1-6	CSARDLNNSPFHF
TRBV7-8	TRBJ1-6	CASSPQGAPSPLHF
TRBV20-1	TRBJ2-1	CSARSTSENEQFF
TRBV7-9	TRBJ2-4	CASSLGTGIFQYF
TRBV7-9	TRBJ2-4	CASSVIGQWGKNIQYF
TRBV7-9	TRBJ1-2	CASSPQQDYGYTF
TRBV19	TRBJ2-7	CASSVLAGAVNEQYF
TRBV21-1	TRBJ2-5	CASRRISGSKETQYF
TRBV28	TRBJ2-7	CASKIQGGFYEQYF
TRBV15	TRBJ2-2	CATSDKAGLNTGELFF
TRBV27	TRBJ2-5	CASRIAGGPRETQYF
TRBV15	TRBJ2-1	CATSTPYNEQFF
TRBV27	TRBJ1-5	CASRNRGLDLPQHF
TRBV28	TRBJ1-2	CALDEGGDYGYTF
TRBV3-1	TRBJ1-6	CASTGTGQGAYNSPLHF
TRBV5-1	TRBJ2-4	CASSFKNIQYF
TRBV15	TRBJ2-1	CATSRVGTSPQFF